This TCR beta chain was recovered during a study of blood T cell repertoires in COVID-19 (TCRdb year 2020). The study in broad terms: Samples from collaborators originated in the United States, Italy and Spain and spanned both the acute and convalescent phases of COVID-19. The material from the prospective study consisted of cDNA or gDNA derived from T cells, B-cell-depleted T cells, or PBMCs. Deeply sampled blood TCRbeta repertoires from subjects exposed to, actively infected with, or recovered from COVID-19 were included in the dataset. A freely available public database, intended as a resource for researchers studying the immune response to SARS-CoV-2, is where the repertoires were released. Samples came from the ongoing ImmuneRACE study (first 160 participants) plus 1,254 subjects from 6 global collaborators. The sample metadata nearly always contained a de-identified subject ID, COVID-19 status, age in years and sex. Where available, HLA class I and class II types were taken from metadata supplied by the sample provider and were not determined by assay-based typing.

In regard to this clone: Its antigen target is currently unknown. Per-base quality was not reported, and no clone a single base away is much larger than it.

The collaborating institutions used their own protocols to collect whole blood in K2EDTA tubes. For TCRbeta analysis, collaborator samples were shipped as frozen whole blood, as isolated PBMCs, or as DNA extracted from either sample type. Overall study outcomes, separate from this receptor: The quantity of clinical and demographic metadata differed by source and by participant and was supplied without curation.

From cysteine to phenylalanine, the CDR3 is 15 amino acids long. Left in the record is the CDR3 DNA by itself, 45 bases read in frame from the first base. The V and J ends are trimmed by 0 bases and 1 base, leaving 9 bases between them. CDR1 and CDR2 are drawn from the germline V gene: MNHEY, SVGAGI. TCRbeta CDR3 regions were amplified from genomic DNA by means of the immunoSEQ Assay, a bias-controlled multiplex PCR. Concerning the study's data processing: The number of nucleated cells in each sample was estimated by amplification of reference gene primers within the assay. To quantify the absolute abundance of each unique TCRbeta CDR3 rearrangement, sequence reads were collapsed and filtered. For each sample, productive Simpson clonality was calculated by taking the square root of Simpson's diversity index across productive rearrangements. TCRdb stores this immuneACCESS table with in-frame sequences only. Part of the clones is absent; in the studies checked, under half of the shortfall reflects unresolved V genes, and no reason is known for the rest. The V and J calls and clone size come from that table; D and trimming were worked out from the DNA. The sample has some 35,000 clones on record, approximately 80% of them singletons. Jointly, the top ten make up under 35% of the sample.

Sequenced input: peripheral blood. This TCR was sampled from an elderly man with acute or convalescent COVID-19. The rearrangement joined TRBV6-5 to TRBJ1-1; the best D guess is TRBD1, with 5 bases matching. The CDR3 reads as follows: CASSYSRQPNTEAFF. The nucleotide sequence is TGTGCCAGCAGTTACTCGAGACAGCCGAACACTGAAGCTTTCTTT.